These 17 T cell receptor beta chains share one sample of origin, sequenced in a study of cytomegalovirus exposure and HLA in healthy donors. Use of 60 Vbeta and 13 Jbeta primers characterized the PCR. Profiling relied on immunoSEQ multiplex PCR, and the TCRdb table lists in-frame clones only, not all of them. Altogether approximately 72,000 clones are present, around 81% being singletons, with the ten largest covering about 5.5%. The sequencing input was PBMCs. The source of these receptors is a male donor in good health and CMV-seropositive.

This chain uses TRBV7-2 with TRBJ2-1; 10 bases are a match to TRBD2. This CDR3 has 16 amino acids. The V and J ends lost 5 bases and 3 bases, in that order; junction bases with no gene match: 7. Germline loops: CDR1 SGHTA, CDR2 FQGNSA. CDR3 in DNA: TGTGCCAGCAGCCCCTTTCTAGCGGGGGTCTACAATGAGCAGTTCTTC. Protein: CASSPFLAGVYNEQFF.

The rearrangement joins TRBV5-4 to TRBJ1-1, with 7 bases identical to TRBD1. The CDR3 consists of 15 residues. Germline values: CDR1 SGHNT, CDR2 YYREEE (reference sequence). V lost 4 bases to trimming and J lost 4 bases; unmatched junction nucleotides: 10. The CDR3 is CASSRTTGWGTEAFF. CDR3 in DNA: TGTGCCAGCAGCCGCACGACAGGGTGGGGCACTGAAGCTTTCTTT. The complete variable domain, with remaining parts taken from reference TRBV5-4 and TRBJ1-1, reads ETGVTQSPTHLIKTRGQQVTLRCSSQSGHNTVSWYQQALGQGPQFIFQYYREEENGRGNFPPRFSGLQFPNYSSELNVNALELDDSALYLCASSRTTGWGTEAFFGQGTRLTVV.

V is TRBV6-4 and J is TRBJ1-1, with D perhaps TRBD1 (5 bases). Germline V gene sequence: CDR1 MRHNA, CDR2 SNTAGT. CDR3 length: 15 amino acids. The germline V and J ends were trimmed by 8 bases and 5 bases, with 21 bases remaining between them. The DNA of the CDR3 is TGTGCCAGCCTCAGCAGGCCCCTTGCAGGGACTGAAGCTTTCTTT. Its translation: CASLSRPLAGTEAFF.

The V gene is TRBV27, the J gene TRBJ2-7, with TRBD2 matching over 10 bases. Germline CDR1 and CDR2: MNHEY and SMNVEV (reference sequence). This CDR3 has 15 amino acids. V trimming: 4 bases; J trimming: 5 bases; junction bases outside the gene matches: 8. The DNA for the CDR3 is TGTGCCAGCAGTTCATTTCTTAGCGGGAGGAACGAGCAGTACTTC. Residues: CASSSFLSGRNEQYF.

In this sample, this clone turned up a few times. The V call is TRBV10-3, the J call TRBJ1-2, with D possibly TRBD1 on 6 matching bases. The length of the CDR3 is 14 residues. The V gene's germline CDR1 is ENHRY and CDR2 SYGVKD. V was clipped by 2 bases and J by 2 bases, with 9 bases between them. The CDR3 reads CAISEHTGNYGYTF. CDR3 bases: TGTGCCATCAGTGAGCATACAGGGAACTATGGCTACACCTTC.

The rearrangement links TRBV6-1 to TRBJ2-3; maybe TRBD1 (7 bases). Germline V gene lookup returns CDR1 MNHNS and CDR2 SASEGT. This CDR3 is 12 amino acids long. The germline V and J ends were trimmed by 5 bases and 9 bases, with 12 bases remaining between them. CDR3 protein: CASSSPGGTQYF. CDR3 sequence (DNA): TGTGCCAGCAGTTCCCCAGGGGGGACGCAGTATTTT.

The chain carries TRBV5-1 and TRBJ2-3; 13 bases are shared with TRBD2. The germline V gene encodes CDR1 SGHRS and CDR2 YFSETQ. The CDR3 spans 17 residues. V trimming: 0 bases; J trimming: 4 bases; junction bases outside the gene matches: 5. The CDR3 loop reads CASSLGVLAGGADTQYF. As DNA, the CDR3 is TGCGCCAGCAGCTTGGGGGTACTAGCGGGAGGGGCAGATACGCAGTATTTT. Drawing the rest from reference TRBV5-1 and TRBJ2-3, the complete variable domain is KAGVTQTPRYLIKTRGQQVTLSCSPISGHRSVSWYQQTPGQGLQFLFEYFSETQRNKGNFPGRFSGRQFSNSRSEMNVSTLELGDSALYLCASSLGVLAGGADTQYFGPGTRLTVL.

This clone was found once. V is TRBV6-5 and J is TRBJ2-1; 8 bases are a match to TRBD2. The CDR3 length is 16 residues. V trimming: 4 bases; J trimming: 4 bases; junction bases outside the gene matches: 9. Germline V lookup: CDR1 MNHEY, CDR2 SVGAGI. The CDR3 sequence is CASSSPTSDSYNEQFF. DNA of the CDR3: TGTGCCAGCAGTTCCCCGACTAGCGATTCTTACAATGAGCAGTTCTTC.

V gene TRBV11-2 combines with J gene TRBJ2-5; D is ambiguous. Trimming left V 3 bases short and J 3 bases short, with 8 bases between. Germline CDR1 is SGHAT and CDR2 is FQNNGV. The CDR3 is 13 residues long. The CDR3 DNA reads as TGTGCCAGCAGCTTGCAAATAGAAGAGACCCAGTACTTC. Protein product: CASSLQIEETQYF.

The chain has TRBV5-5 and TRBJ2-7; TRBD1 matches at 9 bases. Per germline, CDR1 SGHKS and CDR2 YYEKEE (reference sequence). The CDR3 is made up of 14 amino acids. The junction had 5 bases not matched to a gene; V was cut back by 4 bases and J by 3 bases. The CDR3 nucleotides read TGTGCCAGCAGCGCCGGGACAGGGCTCTACGAGCAGTACTTC. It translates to CASSAGTGLYEQYF.

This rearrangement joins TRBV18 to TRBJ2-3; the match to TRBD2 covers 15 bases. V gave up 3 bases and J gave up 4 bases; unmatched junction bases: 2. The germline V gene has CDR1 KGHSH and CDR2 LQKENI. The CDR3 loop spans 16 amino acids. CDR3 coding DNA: TGTGCCAGCTCACCCGGGACTAGCGGGGGGTCAGATACGCAGTATTTT. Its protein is CASSPGTSGGSDTQYF.

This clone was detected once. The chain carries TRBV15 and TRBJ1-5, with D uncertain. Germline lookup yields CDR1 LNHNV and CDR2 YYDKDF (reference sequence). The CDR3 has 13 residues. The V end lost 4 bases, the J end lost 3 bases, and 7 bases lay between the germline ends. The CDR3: CATSKSHNQPQHF. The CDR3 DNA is TGTGCCACCAGCAAAAGCCACAATCAGCCCCAGCATTTT.

The CDR3 region is CSVEGGLAGGQEQYF. CDR3 nucleotide sequence: TGCAGCGTTGAAGGGGGGCTAGCGGGAGGGCAAGAGCAGTACTTC. This chain joins TRBV29-1 and TRBJ2-7; 12 bases align to TRBD2. V shed 1 base and J 7 bases; nucleotides not matched to a gene: 8. The length of the CDR3 is 15 residues. Germline CDR1 is SQVTM and CDR2 is ANQGSEA.

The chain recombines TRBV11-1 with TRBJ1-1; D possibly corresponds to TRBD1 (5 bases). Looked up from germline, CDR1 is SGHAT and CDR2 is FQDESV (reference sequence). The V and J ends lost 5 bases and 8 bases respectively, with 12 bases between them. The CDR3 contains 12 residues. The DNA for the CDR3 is TGTGCCAGCAGCCATTACGGGGGGGAAGCTTTCTTT. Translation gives CASSHYGGEAFF.

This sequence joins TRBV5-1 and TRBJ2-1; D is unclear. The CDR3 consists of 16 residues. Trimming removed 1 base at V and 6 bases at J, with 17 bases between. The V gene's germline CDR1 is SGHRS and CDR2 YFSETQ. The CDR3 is CASSLRGLSNFNEQFF. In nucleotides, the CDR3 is TGCGCCAGCAGCTTGCGCGGCCTAAGTAATTTCAATGAGCAGTTCTTC.

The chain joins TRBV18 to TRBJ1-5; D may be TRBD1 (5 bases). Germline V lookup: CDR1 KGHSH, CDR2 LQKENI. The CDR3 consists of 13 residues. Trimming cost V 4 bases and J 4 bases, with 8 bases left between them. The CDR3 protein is CASSHRQNQPQHF. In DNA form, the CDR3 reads TGTGCCAGCTCACACAGACAGAATCAGCCCCAGCATTTT.

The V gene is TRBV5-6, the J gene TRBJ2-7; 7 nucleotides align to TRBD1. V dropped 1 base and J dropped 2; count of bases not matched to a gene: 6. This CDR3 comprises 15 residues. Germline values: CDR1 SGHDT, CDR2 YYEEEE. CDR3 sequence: CASSLRGPAPYEQYF. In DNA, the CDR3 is TGTGCCAGCAGCTTGAGGGGGCCGGCCCCCTACGAGCAGTACTTC.